The present TCR beta chain was sequenced within a study of immune heterogeneity within non-small cell lung tumors (dated by TCRdb to the late 2010s). About the investigation overall: Histology comprised several squamous cell carcinomas, roughly ten non-squamous carcinomas and 1 tumor not otherwise specified. TCR repertoires were analyzed from roughly 60 tumor loci of roughly 16 patients, whereas transcriptome data were available for only approximately 47 loci from more than nine patients. Whole-exome sequencing, RNA-seq and TCR beta repertoire sequencing were combined for multiple spatially distinct regions from each NSCLC tumor so that intratumoral immune heterogeneity could be examined. Binding of neoantigens to the HLA alleles of each patient was predicted with netMHCpan-3.0 for mutant peptides of 8 to 11 amino acids.

V was cut back by 5 bases and J by 16 bases, leaving a gap of 18 bases between them. The CDR3 contains 11 residues, cysteine and phenylalanine counted. Only the CDR3 portion is preserved as DNA: 33 bases, with reading frame beginning at the first base. The germline V gene encodes CDR1 DFQATT and CDR2 SNEGSKA (reference sequence). The TCR beta CDR3 region was amplified with a multiplex PCR system, in which a first round of around 11 cycles was run using 32 V-gene forward and 13 J-gene reverse primers. First-round PCR used a QIAGEN Multiplex PCR Kit, and primer sequences were filed in Chinese patent CN105087789A. A second PCR round added Illumina universal primers using the Phusion High-Fidelity PCR Kit. Paired-end sequencing of TCR libraries was carried out on the Illumina HiSeq X Ten platform at a read length of 151 bp. In the paper's pipeline: Cutadapt removed reads without multiplex PCR primers, PEAR merged read pairs, and MiXCR with default settings called CDR3 regions. Shannon entropy measured repertoire diversity, while clonality was calculated as one minus the Shannon entropy divided by the ln of the count of productive unique sequences. Dominant or high-frequency T-cell clones were defined as clonotypes at frequencies of at least 0.5%. The raw public reads went through TCRdb reprocessing: fastp at Q25, MiXCR clone calling, in-frame beta chains kept. Records with the same CDR3 protein are collapsed into one entry carrying the most frequent genes and DNA. The authors' filters were not applied to this entry. The sample table contains some 11,000 distinct CDR3 sequences; only one count was recorded for roughly 29% of them. Of the sample, roughly 8.1% falls within the top ten clones.

The TCR template was genomic DNA extracted from bulk tumor tissue, and 600 ng of gDNA was amplified for each sample. During surgery, several biopsies were collected from each primary tumor and placed as far from one another as possible within the tumor mass. The study cohort was described as untreated, and patients were newly diagnosed NSCLC cases undergoing curative surgery. Donors were about 16 newly diagnosed non-small cell lung cancer patients undergoing surgery with curative intent. The resected tumor masses were reviewed by two independent pathologists. Sequencing was performed only on DNA and RNA samples of high quality. Results and caveats for the whole study, not just this receptor: Local tumor mutational burden and local T-cell repertoire clonality had a statistically significant but moderate positive correlation (R about 0.35). For the most part, high-frequency TCR beta clonotypes differed from one individual patient to another. Within a given patient, the same dominant CDR3B clonotypes showed up repeatedly across loci, although different tumor locations also carried unique high-frequency clones.

Concerning this clonotype: Its target antigen remains unknown. There are no base qualities to consult, and no much larger clone falls within one base.

The clonotype comes from a woman in her sixties with non-small cell lung cancer. The rearrangement combines TRBV20-1 with TRBJ2-1; the D region possibly corresponds to TRBD2 (6 bases align). The sample was lung tumor tissue. The nucleotides are TGCAGTGCTCTTGCCGGGACTGGTCTATTCTTC. It codes for CSALAGTGLFF.